Given below is one TCR beta chain in context. The antigen is unknown. The record originates from a study of graft-versus-host responses after intestinal transplantation. The wider study: Anti-thymocyte globulin was used for induction in all recipients, who then took tacrolimus and steroids for around 3 years. Study-wide results and limits: Graft-versus-host to host-versus-graft clonal ratios in allografts were high in patients with graft-donor T cell macrochimerism. Ileal or blood samples showed some GvH clones first, and such clones were also found in recipient marrow.

The method was immunoSEQ multiplex PCR; TCRdb's version includes in-frame clones alone and lacks a portion of them. The table includes about 90,000 clones, approximately 82% detected once. The CDR3 has 16 residues. The germline gives CDR1 SGHRS, CDR2 YFSETQ. The junction had 5 bases not matched to a gene; V was cut back by 3 bases and J by 3 bases. The receptor was derived from a human donor who received an intestinal transplant. The J gene is TRBJ2-5, the V gene TRBV5-1; the match to TRBD2 covers 13 bases. This specimen consisted of unstimulated CD4+ T cells sorted from spleen or lymph node cells, obtained before intestinal transplant. For the CDR3, the DNA is TGCGCCAGCAGCTCGGGGACTAGCGGGGCTGAAGAGACCCAGTACTTC. Its translation: CASSSGTSGAEETQYF.